This TCR beta chain was documented in a study of identical twins. Each CDR3 protein gets one entry after TCRdb re-called the 5' RACE reads with MiXCR. The sample shows just under 550,000 distinct CDR3 sequences, 15% of them seen only once. Concerning this clonotype: As yet, its antigen is unknown.

Study results and limitations: A lower insertion count was a feature of abundant cord blood beta clonotypes, with no such feature in memory repertoires.

The same data also went into a second study, on yellow fever vaccine responses in identical twins. That source adds: Twins' vaccine T cell responses were reported to seem partly convergent and partly personalized.

The material sequenced was CD4+ T cells sorted from blood. The clonotype was recovered from a woman aged 18-29 years in good health.

The CDR3 region has the DNA TGTGCCAGCAGCCTCGACAGGGGAAAGCAGTTCTTC. It is translated as CASSLDRGKQFF. The chain has TRBV12-3 or TRBV12-4 and TRBJ2-1; 8 bases match TRBD1. Trimming removed 6 bases from V and 11 bases from J; junction bases left unmatched: 6. This CDR3 comprises 12 residues.